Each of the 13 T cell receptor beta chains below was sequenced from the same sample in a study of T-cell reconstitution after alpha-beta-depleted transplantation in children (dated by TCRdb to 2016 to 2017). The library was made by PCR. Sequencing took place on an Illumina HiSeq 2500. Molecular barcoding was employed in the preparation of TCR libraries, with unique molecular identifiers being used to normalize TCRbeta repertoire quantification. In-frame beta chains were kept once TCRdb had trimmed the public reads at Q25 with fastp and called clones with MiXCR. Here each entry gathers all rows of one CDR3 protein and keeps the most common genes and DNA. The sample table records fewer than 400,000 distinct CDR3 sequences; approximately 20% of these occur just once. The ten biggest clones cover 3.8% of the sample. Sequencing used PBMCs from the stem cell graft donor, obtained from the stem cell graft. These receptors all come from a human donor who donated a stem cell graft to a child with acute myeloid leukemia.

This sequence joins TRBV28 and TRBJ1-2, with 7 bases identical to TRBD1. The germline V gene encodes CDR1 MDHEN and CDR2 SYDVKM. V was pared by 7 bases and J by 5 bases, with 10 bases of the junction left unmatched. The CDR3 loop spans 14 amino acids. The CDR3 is CASTPQGGPYGYTF. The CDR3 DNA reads TGTGCCAGCACTCCTCAGGGGGGCCCGTATGGCTACACCTTC.

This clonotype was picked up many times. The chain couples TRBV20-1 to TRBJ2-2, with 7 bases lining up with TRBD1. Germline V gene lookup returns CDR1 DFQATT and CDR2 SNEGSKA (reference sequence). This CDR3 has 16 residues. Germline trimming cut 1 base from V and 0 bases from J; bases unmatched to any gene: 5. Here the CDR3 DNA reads TGCAGTGCTAGAGTGACAGGGCTCGCGAACACCGGGGAGCTGTTTTTT. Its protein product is CSARVTGLANTGELFF.

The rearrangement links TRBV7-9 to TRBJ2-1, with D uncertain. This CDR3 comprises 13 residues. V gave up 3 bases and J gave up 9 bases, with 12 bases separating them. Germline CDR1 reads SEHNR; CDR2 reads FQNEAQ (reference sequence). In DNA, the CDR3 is TGTGCCAGCAGCTTGGCTCGGGTCGGTGAGCAGTTCTTC. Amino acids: CASSLARVGEQFF. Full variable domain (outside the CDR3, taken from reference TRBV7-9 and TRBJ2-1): DTGVSQNPRHKITKRGQNVTFRCDPISEHNRLYWYRQTLGQGPEFLTYFQNEAQLEKSRLLSDRFSAERPKGSFSTLEIQRTEQGDSAMYLCASSLARVGEQFFGPGTRLTVL.

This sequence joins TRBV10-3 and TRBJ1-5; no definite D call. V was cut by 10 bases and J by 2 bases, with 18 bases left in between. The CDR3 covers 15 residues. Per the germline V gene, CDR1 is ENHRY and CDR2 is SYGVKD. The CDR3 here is CATARSVDGNQPQHF. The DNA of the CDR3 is TGTGCCACCGCTAGGAGTGTGGACGGCAATCAGCCCCAGCATTTT.

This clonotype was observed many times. The CDR3 loop reads CASSLGQETQYF. CDR3 coding DNA: TGTGCCAGCAGTTTAGGGCAAGAGACCCAGTACTTC. This rearrangement joins TRBV12-3 or TRBV12-4 to TRBJ2-5; D uncertain. V lost 1 base to trimming and J lost 2 bases, with 2 bases between them. There are 12 residues in the CDR3.

The CDR3 DNA reads TGTGCCAGCAGCGGCCGGGTGCTCGCCTACAATGAGCAGTTCTTC. Translated, it gives CASSGRVLAYNEQFF. V and J are TRBV7-9 and TRBJ2-1; D is ambiguous. Germline V CDR1 and CDR2: SEHNR, FQNEAQ (reference sequence). CDR3 size: 15 residues. Trimming stripped 5 bases from V and 2 bases from J, with 13 bases between.

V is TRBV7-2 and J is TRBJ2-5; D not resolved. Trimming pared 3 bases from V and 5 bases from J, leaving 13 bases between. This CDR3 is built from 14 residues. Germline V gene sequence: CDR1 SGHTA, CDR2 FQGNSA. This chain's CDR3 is CASSFNGFQETQYF. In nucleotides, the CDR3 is TGTGCCAGCAGCTTCAACGGCTTCCAGGAGACCCAGTACTTC.

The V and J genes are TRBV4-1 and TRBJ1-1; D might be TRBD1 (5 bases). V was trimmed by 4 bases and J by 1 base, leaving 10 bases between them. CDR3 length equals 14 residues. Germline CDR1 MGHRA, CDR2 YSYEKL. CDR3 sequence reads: CASSRGAGNTEAFF. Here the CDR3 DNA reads TGCGCCAGCAGCCGGGGCGCAGGGAACACTGAAGCTTTCTTT.

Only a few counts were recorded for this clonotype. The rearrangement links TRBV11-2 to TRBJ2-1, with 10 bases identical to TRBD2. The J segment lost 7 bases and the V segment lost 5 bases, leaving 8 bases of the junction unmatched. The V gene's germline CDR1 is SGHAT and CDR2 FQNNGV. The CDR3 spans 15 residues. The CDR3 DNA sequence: TGTGCCAGCAGCACCGCAGCGGGAGGGCTGAATGAGCAGTTCTTC. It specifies CASSTAAGGLNEQFF.

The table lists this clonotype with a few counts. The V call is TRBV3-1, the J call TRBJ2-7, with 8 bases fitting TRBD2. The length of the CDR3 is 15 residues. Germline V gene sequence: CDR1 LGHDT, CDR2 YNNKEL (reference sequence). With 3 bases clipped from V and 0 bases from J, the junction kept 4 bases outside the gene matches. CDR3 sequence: CASSQGLVPSYEQYF. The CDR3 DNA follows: TGTGCCAGCAGCCAGGGACTAGTGCCCTCCTACGAGCAGTACTTC.

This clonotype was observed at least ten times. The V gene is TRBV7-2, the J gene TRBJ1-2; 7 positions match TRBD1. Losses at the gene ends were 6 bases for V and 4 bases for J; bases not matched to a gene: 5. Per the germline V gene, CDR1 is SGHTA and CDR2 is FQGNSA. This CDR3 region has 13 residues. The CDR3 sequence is CASRPTGAYGYTF. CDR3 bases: TGTGCCAGCAGGCCCACAGGGGCCTATGGCTACACCTTC.

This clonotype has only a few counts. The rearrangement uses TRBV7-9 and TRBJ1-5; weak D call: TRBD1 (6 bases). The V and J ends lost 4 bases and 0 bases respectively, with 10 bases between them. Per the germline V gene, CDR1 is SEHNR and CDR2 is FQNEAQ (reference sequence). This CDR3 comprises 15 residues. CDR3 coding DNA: TGTGCCAGCAGCTCTCAGGGGAATAGCAATCAGCCCCAGCATTTT. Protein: CASSSQGNSNQPQHF.

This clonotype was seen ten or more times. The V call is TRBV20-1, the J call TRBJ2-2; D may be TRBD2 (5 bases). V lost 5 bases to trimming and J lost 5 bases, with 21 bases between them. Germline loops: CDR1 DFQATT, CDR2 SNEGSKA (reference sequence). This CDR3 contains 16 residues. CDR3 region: CSASSGRPEGTGELFF. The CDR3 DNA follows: TGCAGTGCTTCGTCTGGGCGGCCCGAGGGAACCGGGGAGCTGTTTTTT.